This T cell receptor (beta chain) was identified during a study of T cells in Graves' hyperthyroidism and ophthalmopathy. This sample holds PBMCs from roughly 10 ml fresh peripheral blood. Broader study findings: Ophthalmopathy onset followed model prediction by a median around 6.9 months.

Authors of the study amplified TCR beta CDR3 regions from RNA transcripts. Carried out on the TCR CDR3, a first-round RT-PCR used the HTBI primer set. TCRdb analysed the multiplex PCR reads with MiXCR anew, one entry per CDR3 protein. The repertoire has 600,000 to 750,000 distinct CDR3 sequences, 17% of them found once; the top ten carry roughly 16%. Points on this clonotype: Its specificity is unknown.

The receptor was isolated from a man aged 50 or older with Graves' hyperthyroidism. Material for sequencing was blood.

CDR3 region: CASSSYSNEQFF. Written as DNA, the CDR3 is TGTGCCAGCAGTTCTTATTCTAATGAGCAGTTCTTC. The rearrangement links TRBV28 to TRBJ2-1; no reliable D call. Deletions cut 4 bases from V and 7 bases from J, with 8 bases between. This CDR3 has 12 residues. Germline CDR1 reads MDHEN; CDR2 reads SYDVKM.